Listed below are T cell receptor beta chains from one sample, sequenced in a study of PD-1 blockade in classical Hodgkin lymphoma. Only in-frame clones appear in the TCRdb table, and some are missing; sequencing was by immunoSEQ multiplex PCR. The sample contains tens of thousands of clones, over 75% of which appear only once. The sequences come from peripheral blood mononuclear cells (PBMCs), collected before the fourth cycle of nivolumab. All receptors come from a human donor with classical Hodgkin lymphoma. Each CDR3 is given with its conserved first and last residue. A D gene is named only where the DNA matches it firmly. Rows may omit the clone size; those that give it use once, few, many or a size class.

V	J	D	size	CDR3	DNA
TRBV14	TRBJ2-7	TRBD2	.	CASSQDPPTSGRSYEQYF	TGTGCCAGCAGCCAAGATCCCCCCACTAGCGGGAGGTCTTACGAGCAGTACTTC
TRBV30	TRBJ1-5	.	.	CAWSPGVWQPQHF	TGTGCCTGGAGTCCAGGGGTATGGCAGCCCCAGCATTTT
TRBV5-6	TRBJ2-6	.	.	CASSLIGTAGANVLTF	TGTGCCAGCAGCTTAATTGGAACAGCCGGGGCCAACGTCCTGACTTTC
TRBV6-5	TRBJ2-7	TRBD2	many	CASSGGDSYEQYF	TGTGCCAGCAGCGGGGGGGATTCCTACGAGCAGTACTTC
TRBV27	TRBJ1-5	.	.	CASRMLPQGSNQPQHF	TGTGCCAGCAGAATGCTGCCACAGGGCAGCAATCAGCCCCAGCATTTT
TRBV16	TRBJ1-5	.	.	CASSQSTGGSNQPQHF	TGTGCCAGCAGCCAATCTACCGGGGGAAGCAATCAGCCCCAGCATTTT
TRBV11-2	TRBJ1-2	.	.	CASSLGRNYGYTF	TGTGCCAGCAGCCTGGGACGGAACTATGGCTACACCTTC
TRBV18	TRBJ1-1	TRBD1	.	CASSPLNDRGNTEAFF	TGTGCCAGCTCACCTTTAAATGACAGGGGGAACACTGAAGCTTTCTTT
TRBV7-8	TRBJ1-5	TRBD1	.	CASSSGTGVSSGYQPQHF	TGTGCCAGCAGCTCTGGGACAGGGGTTTCATCAGGCTATCAGCCCCAGCATTTT
TRBV7-9	TRBJ1-5	.	.	CASTPGQLNQPQHF	TGTGCCAGCACCCCGGGGCAGCTTAATCAGCCCCAGCATTTT
TRBV5-1	TRBJ1-1	.	.	CASSSNRDTEAFF	TGCGCCAGCAGTTCAAACAGGGACACTGAAGCTTTCTTT
TRBV7-2	TRBJ2-5	TRBD2	.	CASRPRGAGKETQYF	TGTGCCAGCAGGCCGCGGGGGGCGGGTAAAGAGACCCAGTACTTC
TRBV27	TRBJ2-7	.	few	CASSLSWELDYEQYF	TGTGCCAGCAGTTTATCGTGGGAACTCGACTACGAGCAGTACTTC
TRBV9	TRBJ1-4	.	.	CASSPLGGHNEKLFF	TGTGCCAGCAGCCCATTGGGGGGCCATAATGAAAAACTGTTTTTT
TRBV27	TRBJ2-7	TRBD2	.	CASSLLGAGTSDYEQYF	TGTGCCAGCAGTTTATTGGGAGCGGGGACTTCTGATTACGAGCAGTACTTC
TRBV6-5	TRBJ2-1	TRBD2	.	CASRRWLGREQFF	TGTGCCAGCCGTAGGTGGCTCGGGAGGGAGCAGTTCTTC
TRBV4-2	TRBJ2-3	TRBD1	few	CASSQGQGATDTQYF	TGTGCCAGCAGCCAAGGACAGGGGGCAACAGATACGCAGTATTTT
TRBV28	TRBJ1-2	.	once	CASASHYGYTF	TGTGCCAGCGCTAGTCACTATGGCTACACCTTC
TRBV6-1	TRBJ2-3	.	.	CASSEARPTDTQYF	TGTGCCAGCAGTGAAGCGAGGCCCACAGATACGCAGTATTTT
TRBV10-3	TRBJ2-1	.	once	CAISERYSYNEQFF	TGTGCCATCAGTGAGAGGTACTCCTACAATGAGCAGTTCTTC
TRBV7-6	TRBJ2-3	.	.	CASSYDRRTDTQYF	TGTGCCAGCAGCTACGACAGGCGCACAGATACGCAGTATTTT
TRBV6-6	TRBJ1-2	.	.	CASSYGGMGYTF	TGTGCCAGCAGTTACGGTGGTATGGGCTACACCTTC
TRBV11-2	TRBJ2-5	.	.	CASSLALGTSGETQYF	TGTGCCAGCAGCTTAGCCCTAGGGACTTCAGGCGAGACCCAGTACTTC
TRBV25-1	TRBJ2-2	TRBD1	.	CASSEFGQGNTGELFF	TGTGCCAGCAGTGAATTTGGACAGGGCAACACCGGGGAGCTGTTTTTT
TRBV11-3	TRBJ2-1	TRBD1	.	CASSLEQGAHNEQFF	TGTGCCAGCAGCTTAGAGCAGGGGGCCCACAATGAGCAGTTCTTC
TRBV18	TRBJ2-7	.	few	CASAQVQGSHEQYF	TGTGCCAGCGCTCAGGTGCAGGGATCCCACGAGCAGTACTTC
TRBV4-2	TRBJ2-1	TRBD2	.	CASSQDGGRAVNEQFF	TGTGCCAGCAGCCAAGATGGGGGGAGGGCCGTCAATGAGCAGTTCTTC
TRBV6-1	TRBJ2-7	.	few	CASSFLVTVAYEQYF	TGTGCCAGCAGCTTCCTCGTGACAGTCGCCTACGAGCAGTACTTC
TRBV19	TRBJ1-3	.	.	CASSIRGDNGNTIYF	TGTGCCAGTAGTATCCGGGGGGACAACGGAAACACCATATATTTT
TRBV7-2	TRBJ2-3	.	.	CASSFSGDTQYF	TGTGCCAGCAGCTTCTCGGGCGATACGCAGTATTTT
TRBV10-3	TRBJ2-3	.	.	CAIRNRASTDTQYF	TGTGCCATCAGGAACAGGGCTAGCACAGATACGCAGTATTTT
TRBV27	TRBJ2-2	TRBD1	once	CASRLLDRGRANTGELFF	TGTGCCAGCAGGCTTCTGGACAGGGGACGAGCGAACACCGGGGAGCTGTTTTTT
TRBV2	TRBJ2-7	TRBD1	.	CASRGTVYEQYF	TGTGCCAGCAGGGGGACAGTGTACGAGCAGTACTTC
TRBV2	TRBJ1-3	.	few	CASRELNTIYF	TGTGCCAGCAGAGAGTTAAACACCATATATTTT
TRBV21-1	TRBJ2-7	.	.	CASSKRPPRDSSYEQYF	TGTGCCAGCAGCAAACGTCCCCCCAGGGACAGCTCCTACGAGCAGTACTTC
TRBV29-1	TRBJ1-2	.	.	CSVDRGYGYTF	TGCAGCGTTGACCGGGGGTATGGCTACACCTTC
TRBV7-3	TRBJ2-1	.	.	CASSLIPLDEQFF	TGTGCCAGCAGCTTAATACCCTTGGATGAGCAGTTCTTC
TRBV28	TRBJ2-7	.	.	CASSLDGGEQYF	TGTGCCAGCAGTTTGGACGGGGGCGAGCAGTACTTC
TRBV13	TRBJ2-5	.	.	CASRQGPQETQYF	TGTGCCAGCAGGCAGGGACCCCAAGAGACCCAGTACTTC
TRBV28	TRBJ2-7	TRBD2	.	CASSRPGGSSHEQYF	TGTGCCAGCAGCCGACCTGGCGGGAGCTCCCACGAGCAGTACTTC
TRBV4-2	TRBJ2-2	TRBD2	.	CASSQDRGLAGLRTANTGELFF	TGTGCCAGCAGCCAAGATAGGGGACTAGCGGGTTTAAGAACCGCGAACACCGGGGAGCTGTTTTTT
TRBV30	TRBJ1-4	.	.	CAWRKGATNEKLFF	TGTGCCTGGAGAAAGGGTGCAACTAATGAAAAACTGTTTTTT
TRBV28	TRBJ2-6	.	.	CASSLVGFTGANVLTF	TGTGCCAGCAGTTTAGTAGGGTTTACTGGGGCCAACGTCCTGACTTTC